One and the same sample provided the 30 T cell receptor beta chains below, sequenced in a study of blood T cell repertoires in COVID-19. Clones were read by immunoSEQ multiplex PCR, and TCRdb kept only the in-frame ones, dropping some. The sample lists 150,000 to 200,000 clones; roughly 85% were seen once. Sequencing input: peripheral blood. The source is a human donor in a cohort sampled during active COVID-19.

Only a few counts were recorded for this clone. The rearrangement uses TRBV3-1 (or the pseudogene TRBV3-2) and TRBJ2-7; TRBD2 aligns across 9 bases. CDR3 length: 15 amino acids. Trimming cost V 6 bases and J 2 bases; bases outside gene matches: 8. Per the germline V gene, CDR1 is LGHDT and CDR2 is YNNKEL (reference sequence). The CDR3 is CASSLSGRVPYEQYF. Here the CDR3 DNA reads TGTGCCAGCAGTCTTAGCGGGAGAGTTCCCTACGAGCAGTACTTC.

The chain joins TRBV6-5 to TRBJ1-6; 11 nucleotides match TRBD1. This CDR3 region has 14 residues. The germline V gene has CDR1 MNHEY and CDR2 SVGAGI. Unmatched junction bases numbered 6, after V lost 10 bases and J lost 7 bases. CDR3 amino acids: CAIKGQGGNSPLHF. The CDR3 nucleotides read TGTGCCATCAAGGGACAGGGGGGGAATTCACCCCTCCACTTT.

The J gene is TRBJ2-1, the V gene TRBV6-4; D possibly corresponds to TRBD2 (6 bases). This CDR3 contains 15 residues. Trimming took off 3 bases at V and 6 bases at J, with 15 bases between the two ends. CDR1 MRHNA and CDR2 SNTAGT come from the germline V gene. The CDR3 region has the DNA TGTGCCAGCAGTGAGGGGGGAATTGGGGGCAATGAGCAGTTCTTC. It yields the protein CASSEGGIGGNEQFF.

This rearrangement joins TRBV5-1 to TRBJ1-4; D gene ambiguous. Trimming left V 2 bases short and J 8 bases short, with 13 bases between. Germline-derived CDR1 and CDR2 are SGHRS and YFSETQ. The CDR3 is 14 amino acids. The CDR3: CASSFIEGAEKLFF. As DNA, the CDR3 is TGCGCCAGCAGCTTTATAGAGGGCGCGGAAAAACTGTTTTTT. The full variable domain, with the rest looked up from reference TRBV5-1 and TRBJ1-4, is KAGVTQTPRYLIKTRGQQVTLSCSPISGHRSVSWYQQTPGQGLQFLFEYFSETQRNKGNFPGRFSGRQFSNSRSEMNVSTLELGDSALYLCASSFIEGAEKLFFGSGTQLSVL.

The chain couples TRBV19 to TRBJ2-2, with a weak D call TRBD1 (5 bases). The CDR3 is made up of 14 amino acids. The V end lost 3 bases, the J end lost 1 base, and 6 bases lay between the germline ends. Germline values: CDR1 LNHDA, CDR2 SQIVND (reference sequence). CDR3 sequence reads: CASSIDRNTGELFF. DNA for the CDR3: TGTGCCAGTAGTATTGACAGGAACACCGGGGAGCTGTTTTTT.

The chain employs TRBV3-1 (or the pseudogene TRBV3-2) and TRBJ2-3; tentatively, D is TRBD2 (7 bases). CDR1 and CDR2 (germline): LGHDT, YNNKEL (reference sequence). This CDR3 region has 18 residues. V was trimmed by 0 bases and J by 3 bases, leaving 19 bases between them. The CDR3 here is CASSQEWAGGLNTDTQYF. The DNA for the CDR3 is TGTGCCAGCAGCCAAGAGTGGGCCGGGGGGCTGAATACAGATACGCAGTATTTT.

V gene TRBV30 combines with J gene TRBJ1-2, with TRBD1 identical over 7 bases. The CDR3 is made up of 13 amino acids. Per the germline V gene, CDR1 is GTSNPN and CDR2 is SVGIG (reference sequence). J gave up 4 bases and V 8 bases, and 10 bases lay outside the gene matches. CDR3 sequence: CARTSGTVYGYTF. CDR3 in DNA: TGTGCCCGAACATCCGGGACAGTCTATGGCTACACCTTC.

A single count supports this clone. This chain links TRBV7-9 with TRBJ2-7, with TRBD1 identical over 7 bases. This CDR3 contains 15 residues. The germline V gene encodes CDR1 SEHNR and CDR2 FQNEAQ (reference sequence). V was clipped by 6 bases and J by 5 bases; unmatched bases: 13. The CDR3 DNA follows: TGTGCCAGCAGTCACCCCTCGGGGACAGCTAACGAGCAGTACTTC. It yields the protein CASSHPSGTANEQYF.

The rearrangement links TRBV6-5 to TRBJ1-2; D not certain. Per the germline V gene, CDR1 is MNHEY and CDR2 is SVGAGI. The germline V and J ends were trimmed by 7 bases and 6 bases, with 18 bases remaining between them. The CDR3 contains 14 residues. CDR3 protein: CASTTGGALHGYTF. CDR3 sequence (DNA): TGTGCCAGCACAACGGGTGGAGCCCTCCATGGCTACACCTTC.

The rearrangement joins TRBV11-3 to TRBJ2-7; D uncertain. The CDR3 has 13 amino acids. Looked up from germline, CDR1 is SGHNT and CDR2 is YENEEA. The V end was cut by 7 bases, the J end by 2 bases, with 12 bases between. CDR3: CASTGDRTYEQYF. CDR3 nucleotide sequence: TGTGCCAGCACCGGAGATCGAACCTACGAGCAGTACTTC.

The CDR3 DNA follows: TGTGCCAGCAGCACCTCACGGGTTACAGATACGCAGTATTTT. Translating it yields CASSTSRVTDTQYF. The V gene is TRBV7-9, the J gene TRBJ2-3, with D unresolved. The germline V gene has CDR1 SEHNR and CDR2 FQNEAQ (reference sequence). The CDR3 runs 14 residues. V lost 5 bases and J lost 3, with 12 bases in between.

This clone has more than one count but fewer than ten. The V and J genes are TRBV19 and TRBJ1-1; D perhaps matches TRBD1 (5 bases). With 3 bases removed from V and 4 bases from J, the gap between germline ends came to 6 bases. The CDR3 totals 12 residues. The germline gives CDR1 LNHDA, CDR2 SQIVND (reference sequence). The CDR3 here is CASSIQGTEAFF. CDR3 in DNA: TGTGCCAGTAGTATCCAGGGCACTGAAGCTTTCTTT. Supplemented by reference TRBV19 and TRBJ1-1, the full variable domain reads DGGITQSPKYLFRKEGQNVTLSCEQNLNHDAMYWYRQDPGQGLRLIYYSQIVNDFQKGDIAEGYSVSREKKESFPLTVTSAQKNPTAFYLCASSIQGTEAFFGQGTRLTVV.

CDR3 nucleotide sequence: TGTGCCAGTAGCACGGTGAGCTCCTACGAGCAGTACTTC. As protein: CASSTVSSYEQYF. The chain has TRBV19 and TRBJ2-7; D ambiguous. Trimming removed 6 bases from V and 0 bases from J, with 9 bases in between. The germline gives CDR1 LNHDA, CDR2 SQIVND (reference sequence). The CDR3 is made up of 13 amino acids.

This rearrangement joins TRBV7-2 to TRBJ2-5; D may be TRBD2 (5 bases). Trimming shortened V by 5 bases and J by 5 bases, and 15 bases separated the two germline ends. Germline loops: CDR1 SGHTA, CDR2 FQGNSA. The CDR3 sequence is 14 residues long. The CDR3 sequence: CASSTGIIYETQYF. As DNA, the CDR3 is TGTGCCAGCAGCACCGGGATAATATACGAGACCCAGTACTTC.

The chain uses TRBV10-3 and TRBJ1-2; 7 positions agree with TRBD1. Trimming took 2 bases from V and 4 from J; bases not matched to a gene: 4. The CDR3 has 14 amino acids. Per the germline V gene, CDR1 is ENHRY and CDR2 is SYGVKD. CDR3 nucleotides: TGTGCCATCAGTGAGGGAGGGACAGCCTATGGCTACACCTTC. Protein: CAISEGGTAYGYTF.

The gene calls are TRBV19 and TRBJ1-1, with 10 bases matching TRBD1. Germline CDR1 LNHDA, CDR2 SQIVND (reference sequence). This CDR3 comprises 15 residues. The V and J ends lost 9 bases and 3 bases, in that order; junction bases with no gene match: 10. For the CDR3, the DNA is TGTGCCAGCCGGGACAGGGGAGTCAGGGACACTGAAGCTTTCTTT. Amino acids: CASRDRGVRDTEAFF.

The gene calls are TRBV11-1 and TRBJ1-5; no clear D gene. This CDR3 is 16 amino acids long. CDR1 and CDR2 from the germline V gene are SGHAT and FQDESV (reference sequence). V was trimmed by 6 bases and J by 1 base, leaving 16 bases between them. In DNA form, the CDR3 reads TGTGCCAGCAGTCACACCCCGACTAGAAGCAATCAGCCCCAGCATTTT. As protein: CASSHTPTRSNQPQHF.

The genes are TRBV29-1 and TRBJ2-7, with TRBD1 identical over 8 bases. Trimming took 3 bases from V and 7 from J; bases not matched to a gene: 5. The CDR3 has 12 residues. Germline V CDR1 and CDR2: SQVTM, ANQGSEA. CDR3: CSVEWTGREQYF. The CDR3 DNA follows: TGCAGCGTTGAGTGGACAGGGCGGGAGCAGTACTTC.

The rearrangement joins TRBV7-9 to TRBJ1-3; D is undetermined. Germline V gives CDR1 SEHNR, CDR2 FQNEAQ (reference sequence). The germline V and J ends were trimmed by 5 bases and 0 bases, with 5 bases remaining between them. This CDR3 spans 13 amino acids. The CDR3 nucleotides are TGTGCCAGCAGCCCGAGCTCTGGAAACACCATATATTTT. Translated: CASSPSSGNTIYF.

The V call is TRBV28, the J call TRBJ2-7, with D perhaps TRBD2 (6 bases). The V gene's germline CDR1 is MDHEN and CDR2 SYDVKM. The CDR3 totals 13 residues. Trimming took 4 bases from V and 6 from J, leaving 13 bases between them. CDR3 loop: CASSWEVTGEQYF. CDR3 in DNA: TGTGCCAGCAGTTGGGAGGTTACAGGCGAGCAGTACTTC.

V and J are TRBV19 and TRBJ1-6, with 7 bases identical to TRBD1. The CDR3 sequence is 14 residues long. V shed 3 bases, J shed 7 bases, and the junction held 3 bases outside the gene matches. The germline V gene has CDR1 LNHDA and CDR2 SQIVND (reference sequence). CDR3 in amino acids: CASSIRGENSPLHF. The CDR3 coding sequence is TGTGCCAGTAGTATCAGGGGGGAAAATTCACCCCTCCACTTT.

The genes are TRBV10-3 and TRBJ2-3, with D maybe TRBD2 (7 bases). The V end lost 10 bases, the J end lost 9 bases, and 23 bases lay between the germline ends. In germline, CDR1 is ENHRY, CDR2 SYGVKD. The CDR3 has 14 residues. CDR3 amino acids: CATGLGGALGTQYF. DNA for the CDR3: TGTGCCACCGGCCTGGGGGGGGCTTTGGGGACGCAGTATTTT.

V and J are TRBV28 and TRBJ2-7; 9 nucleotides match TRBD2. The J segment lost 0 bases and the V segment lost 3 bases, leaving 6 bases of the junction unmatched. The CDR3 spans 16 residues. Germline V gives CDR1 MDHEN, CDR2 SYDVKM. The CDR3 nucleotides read TGTGCCAGCAGTTTCTCTAGCGGGACGAGCTCCTACGAGCAGTACTTC. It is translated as CASSFSSGTSSYEQYF.

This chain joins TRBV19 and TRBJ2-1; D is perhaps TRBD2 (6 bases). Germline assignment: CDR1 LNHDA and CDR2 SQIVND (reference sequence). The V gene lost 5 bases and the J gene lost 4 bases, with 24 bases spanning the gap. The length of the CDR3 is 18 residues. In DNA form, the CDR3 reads TGTGCCAGTAGTCTCACTCCGCCCCCTAGCGCAGGATACAATGAGCAGTTCTTC. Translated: CASSLTPPPSAGYNEQFF.

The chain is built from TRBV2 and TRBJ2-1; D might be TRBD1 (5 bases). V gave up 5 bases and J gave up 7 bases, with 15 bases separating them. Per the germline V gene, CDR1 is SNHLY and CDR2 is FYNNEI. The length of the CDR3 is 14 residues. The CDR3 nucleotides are TGTGCCAGCAGTCCCGGACCAGGGCGGAATGAGCAGTTCTTC. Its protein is CASSPGPGRNEQFF. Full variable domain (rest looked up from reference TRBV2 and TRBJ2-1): EPEVTQTPSHQVTQMGQEVILRCVPISNHLYFYWYRQILGQKVEFLVSFYNNEISEKSEIFDDQFSVERPDGSNFTLKIRSTKLEDSAMYFCASSPGPGRNEQFFGPGTRLTVL.

The CDR3 coding sequence is TGTGCCAGCAGACCTAGCGGGAGGGTAGGAGAGACCCAGTACTTC. This encodes CASRPSGRVGETQYF. This chain uses TRBV11-3 with TRBJ2-5; 12 bases agree with TRBD2. The CDR3 has 15 amino acids. The germline V gene encodes CDR1 SGHNT and CDR2 YENEEA. Germline trimming cut 6 bases from V and 4 bases from J; bases unmatched to any gene: 6.

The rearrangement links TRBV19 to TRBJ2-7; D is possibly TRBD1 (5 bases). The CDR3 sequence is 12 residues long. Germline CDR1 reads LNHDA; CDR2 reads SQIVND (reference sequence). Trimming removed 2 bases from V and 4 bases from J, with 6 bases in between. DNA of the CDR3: TGTGCCAGTAGTATACAGGGATACGAGCAGTACTTC. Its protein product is CASSIQGYEQYF.

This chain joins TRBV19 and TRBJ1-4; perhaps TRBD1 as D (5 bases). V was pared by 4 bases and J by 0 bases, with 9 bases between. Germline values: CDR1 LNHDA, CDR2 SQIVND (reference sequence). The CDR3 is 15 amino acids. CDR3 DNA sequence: TGTGCCAGTAGTACCTCGACAGCAACTAATGAAAAACTGTTTTTT. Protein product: CASSTSTATNEKLFF. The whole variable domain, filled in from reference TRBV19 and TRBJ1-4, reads DGGITQSPKYLFRKEGQNVTLSCEQNLNHDAMYWYRQDPGQGLRLIYYSQIVNDFQKGDIAEGYSVSREKKESFPLTVTSAQKNPTAFYLCASSTSTATNEKLFFGSGTQLSVL.

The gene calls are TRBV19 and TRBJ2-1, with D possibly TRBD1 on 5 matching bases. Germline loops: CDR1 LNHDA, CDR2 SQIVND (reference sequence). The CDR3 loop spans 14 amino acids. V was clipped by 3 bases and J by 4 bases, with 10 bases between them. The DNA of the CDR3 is TGTGCCAGTAGTATTCAGGACAAGTACAATGAGCAGTTCTTC. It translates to CASSIQDKYNEQFF.

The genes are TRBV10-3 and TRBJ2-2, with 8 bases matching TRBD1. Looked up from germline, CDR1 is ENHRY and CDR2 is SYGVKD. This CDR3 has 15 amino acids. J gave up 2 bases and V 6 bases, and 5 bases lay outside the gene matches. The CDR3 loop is CAIRTGTGNTGELFF. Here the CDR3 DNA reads TGTGCCATCAGAACCGGGACAGGCAACACCGGGGAGCTGTTTTTT.